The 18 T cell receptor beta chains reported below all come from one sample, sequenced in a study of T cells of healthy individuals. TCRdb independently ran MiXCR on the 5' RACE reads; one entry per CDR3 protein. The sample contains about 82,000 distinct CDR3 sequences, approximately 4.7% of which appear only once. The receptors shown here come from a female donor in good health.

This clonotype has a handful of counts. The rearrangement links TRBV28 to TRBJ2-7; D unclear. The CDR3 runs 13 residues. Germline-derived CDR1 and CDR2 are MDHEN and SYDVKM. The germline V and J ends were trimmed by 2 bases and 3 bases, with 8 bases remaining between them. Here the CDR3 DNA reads TGTGCCAGCAGTTTAAAACGGATCTACGAGCAGTACTTC. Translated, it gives CASSLKRIYEQYF. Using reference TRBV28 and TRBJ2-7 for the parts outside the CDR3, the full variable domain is DVKVTQSSRYLVKRTGEKVFLECVQDMDHENMFWYRQDPGLGLRLIYFSYDVKMKEKGDIPEGYSVSREKKERFSLILESASTNQTSMYLCASSLKRIYEQYFGPGTRLTVT.

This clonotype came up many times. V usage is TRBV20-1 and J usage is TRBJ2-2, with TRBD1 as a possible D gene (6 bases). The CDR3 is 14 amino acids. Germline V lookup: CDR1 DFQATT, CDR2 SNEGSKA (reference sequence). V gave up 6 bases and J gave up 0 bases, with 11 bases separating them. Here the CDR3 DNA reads TGCAGTGCCACAGGGAACGCGAACACCGGGGAGCTGTTTTTT. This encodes CSATGNANTGELFF.

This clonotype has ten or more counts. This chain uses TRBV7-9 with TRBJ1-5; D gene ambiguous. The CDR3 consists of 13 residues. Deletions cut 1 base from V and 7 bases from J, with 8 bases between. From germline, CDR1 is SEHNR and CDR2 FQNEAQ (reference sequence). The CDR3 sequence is CASSLGGGQPQHF. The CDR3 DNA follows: TGTGCCAGCAGCTTAGGGGGTGGCCAGCCCCAGCATTTT.

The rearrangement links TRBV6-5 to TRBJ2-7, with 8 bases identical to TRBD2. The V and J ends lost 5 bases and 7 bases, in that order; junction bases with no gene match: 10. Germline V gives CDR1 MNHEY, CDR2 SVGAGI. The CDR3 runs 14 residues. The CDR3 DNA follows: TGTGCCAGCAGTAAGGGACTAGTGGGAGGGGAGCAGTACTTC. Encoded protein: CASSKGLVGGEQYF.

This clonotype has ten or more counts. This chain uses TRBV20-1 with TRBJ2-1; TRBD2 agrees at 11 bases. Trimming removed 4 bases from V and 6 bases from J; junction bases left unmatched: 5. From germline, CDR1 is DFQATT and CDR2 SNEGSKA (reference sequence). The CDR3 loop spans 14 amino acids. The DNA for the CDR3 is TGCAGTGCTACACTAGCGGGAGCTGCCAATGAGCAGTTCTTC. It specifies CSATLAGAANEQFF.

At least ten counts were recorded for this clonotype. The CDR3 region has the DNA TGTGCCAGCAGTTCCAGGGGCGTTGCGACTAATGAAAAACTGTTTTTT. Its protein product is CASSSRGVATNEKLFF. V usage is TRBV28 and J usage is TRBJ1-4, with D tentatively TRBD1 (6 bases). The CDR3 spans 16 residues. Germline CDR1 and CDR2: MDHEN and SYDVKM. V was cut by 4 bases and J by 2 bases, with 14 bases left in between.

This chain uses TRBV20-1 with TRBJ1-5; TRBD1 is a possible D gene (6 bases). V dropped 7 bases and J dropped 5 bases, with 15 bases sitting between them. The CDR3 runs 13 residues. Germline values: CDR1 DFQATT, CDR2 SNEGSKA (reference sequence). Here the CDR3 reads CSVNRVQDQPQHF. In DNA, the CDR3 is TGCAGTGTGAACAGGGTTCAGGATCAGCCCCAGCATTTT.

The CDR3 DNA follows: TGTGCCAGCAGTTTCTCGTGGAGAGCTAACTATGGCTACACCTTC. Its protein is CASSFSWRANYGYTF. This chain uses TRBV27 with TRBJ1-2; unclear D gene. The germline CDR1 and CDR2 sequences are MNHEY and SMNVEV (reference sequence). V lost 3 bases to trimming and J lost 0 bases, with 11 bases between them. The CDR3 spans 15 residues.

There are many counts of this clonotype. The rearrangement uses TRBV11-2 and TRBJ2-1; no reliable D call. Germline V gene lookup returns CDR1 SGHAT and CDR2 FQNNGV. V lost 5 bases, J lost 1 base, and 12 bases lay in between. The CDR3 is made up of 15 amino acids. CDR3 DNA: TGTGCCAGCAGCCCCATGGGATCGTCCTACAATGAGCAGTTCTTC. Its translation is CASSPMGSSYNEQFF.

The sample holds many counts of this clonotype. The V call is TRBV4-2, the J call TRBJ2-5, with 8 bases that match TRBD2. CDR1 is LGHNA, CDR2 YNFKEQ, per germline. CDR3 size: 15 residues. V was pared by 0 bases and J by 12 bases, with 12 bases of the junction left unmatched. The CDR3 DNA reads TGTGCCAGCAGCCAAGAGGGGGGCGACGGGAGGGCCGAGTACTTC. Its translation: CASSQEGGDGRAEYF.

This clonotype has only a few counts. This CDR3 is CASGLGLSGQNYNEQFF. The DNA for the CDR3 is TGTGCCAGCGGACTCGGGTTGTCGGGACAGAACTACAATGAGCAGTTCTTC. The chain has TRBV7-9 and TRBJ2-1, with 7 bases lining up with TRBD1. The V gene's germline CDR1 is SEHNR and CDR2 FQNEAQ (reference sequence). There are 17 residues in the CDR3. Unmatched junction bases numbered 16, after V lost 8 bases and J lost 3 bases.

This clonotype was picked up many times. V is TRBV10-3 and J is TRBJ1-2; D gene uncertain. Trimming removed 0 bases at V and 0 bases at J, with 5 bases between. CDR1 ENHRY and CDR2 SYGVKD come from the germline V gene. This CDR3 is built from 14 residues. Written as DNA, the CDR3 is TGTGCCATCAGTGAGTCGGCGGCTAACTATGGCTACACCTTC. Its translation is CAISESAANYGYTF.

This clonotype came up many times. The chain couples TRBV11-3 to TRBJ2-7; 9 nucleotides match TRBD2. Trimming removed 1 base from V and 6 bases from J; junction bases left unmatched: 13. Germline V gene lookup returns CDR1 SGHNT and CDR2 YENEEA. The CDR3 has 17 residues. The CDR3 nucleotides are TGTGCCAGCAGCTTAGGCGGACTAGCGTTCAGGGCGACCGAGCAGTACTTC. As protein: CASSLGGLAFRATEQYF.

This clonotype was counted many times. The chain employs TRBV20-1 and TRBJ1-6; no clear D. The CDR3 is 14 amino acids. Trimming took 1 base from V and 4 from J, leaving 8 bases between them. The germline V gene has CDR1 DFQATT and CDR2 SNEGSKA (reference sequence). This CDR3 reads CSARGESYNSPLHF. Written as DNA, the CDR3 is TGCAGTGCTAGAGGTGAATCTTATAATTCACCCCTCCACTTT.

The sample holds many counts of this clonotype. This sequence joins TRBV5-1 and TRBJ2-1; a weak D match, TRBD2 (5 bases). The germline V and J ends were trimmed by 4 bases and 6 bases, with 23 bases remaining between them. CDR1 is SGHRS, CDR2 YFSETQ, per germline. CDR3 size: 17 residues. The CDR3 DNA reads TGCGCCAGCAGCCCACCCGAGCGGTGGGAGAGTGCCAATGAGCAGTTCTTC. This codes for CASSPPERWESANEQFF.

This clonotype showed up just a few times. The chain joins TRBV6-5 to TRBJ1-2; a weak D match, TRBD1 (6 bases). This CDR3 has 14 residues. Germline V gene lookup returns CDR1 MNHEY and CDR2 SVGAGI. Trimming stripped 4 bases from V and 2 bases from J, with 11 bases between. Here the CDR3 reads CASSFNRDNYGYTF. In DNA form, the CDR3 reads TGTGCCAGCAGTTTTAACAGGGACAACTATGGCTACACCTTC.

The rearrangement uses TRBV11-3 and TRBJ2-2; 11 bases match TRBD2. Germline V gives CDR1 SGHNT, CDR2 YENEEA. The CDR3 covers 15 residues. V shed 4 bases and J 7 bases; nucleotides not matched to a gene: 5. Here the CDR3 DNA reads TGTGCCAGCAGCTCTCGTGGGACTAGCGGCGGGGAGCTGTTTTTT. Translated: CASSSRGTSGGELFF.

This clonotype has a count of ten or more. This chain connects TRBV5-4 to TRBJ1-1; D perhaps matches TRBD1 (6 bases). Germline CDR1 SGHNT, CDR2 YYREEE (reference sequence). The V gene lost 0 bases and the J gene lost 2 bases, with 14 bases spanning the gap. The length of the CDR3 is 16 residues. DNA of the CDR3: TGTGCCAGCAGCTTGGGGTCGGGGGGGGCAAACACTGAAGCTTTCTTT. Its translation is CASSLGSGGANTEAFF.